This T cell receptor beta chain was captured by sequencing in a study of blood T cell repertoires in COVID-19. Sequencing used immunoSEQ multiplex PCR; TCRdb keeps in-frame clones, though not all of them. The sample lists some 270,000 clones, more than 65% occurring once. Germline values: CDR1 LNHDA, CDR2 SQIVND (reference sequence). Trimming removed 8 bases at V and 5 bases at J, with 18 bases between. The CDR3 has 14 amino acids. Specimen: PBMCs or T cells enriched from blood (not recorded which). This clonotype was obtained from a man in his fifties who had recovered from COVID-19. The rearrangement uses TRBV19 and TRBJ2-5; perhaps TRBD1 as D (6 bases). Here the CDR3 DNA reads TGTGCCAGTGCTGGAACCCAGAGGGGGGAGACCCAGTACTTC. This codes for CASAGTQRGETQYF.